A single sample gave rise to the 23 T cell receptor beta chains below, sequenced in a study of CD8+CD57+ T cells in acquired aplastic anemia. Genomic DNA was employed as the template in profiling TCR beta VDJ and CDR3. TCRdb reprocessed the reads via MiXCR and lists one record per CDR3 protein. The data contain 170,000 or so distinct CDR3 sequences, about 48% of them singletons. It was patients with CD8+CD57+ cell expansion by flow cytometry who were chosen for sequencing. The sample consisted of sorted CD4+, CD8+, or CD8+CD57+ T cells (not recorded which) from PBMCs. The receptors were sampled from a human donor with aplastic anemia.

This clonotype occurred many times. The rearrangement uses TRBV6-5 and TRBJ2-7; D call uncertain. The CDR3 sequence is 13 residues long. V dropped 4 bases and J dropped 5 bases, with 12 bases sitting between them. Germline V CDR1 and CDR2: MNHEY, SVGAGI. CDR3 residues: CASSSLRWDEQYF. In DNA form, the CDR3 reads TGTGCCAGCAGTTCACTTCGGTGGGACGAGCAGTACTTC.

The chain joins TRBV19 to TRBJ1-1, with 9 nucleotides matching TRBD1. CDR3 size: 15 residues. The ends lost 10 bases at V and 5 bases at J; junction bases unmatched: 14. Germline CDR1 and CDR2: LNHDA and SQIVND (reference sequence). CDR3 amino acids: CATQRPGTGLTEAFF. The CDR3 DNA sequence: TGTGCCACCCAACGGCCCGGGACAGGGTTAACTGAAGCTTTCTTT.

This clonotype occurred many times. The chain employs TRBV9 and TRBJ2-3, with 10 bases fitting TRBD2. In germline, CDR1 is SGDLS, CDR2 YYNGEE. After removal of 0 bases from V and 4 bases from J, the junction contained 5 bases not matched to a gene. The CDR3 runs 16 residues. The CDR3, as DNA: TGTGCCAGCAGCGTAGAAGCGGGAGGGAGGGCAGATACGCAGTATTTT. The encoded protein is CASSVEAGGRADTQYF. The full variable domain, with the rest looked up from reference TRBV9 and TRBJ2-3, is DSGVTQTPKHLITATGQRVTLRCSPRSGDLSVYWYQQSLDQGLQFLIQYYNGEERAKGNILERFSAQQFPDLHSELNLSSLELGDSALYFCASSVEAGGRADTQYFGPGTRLTVL.

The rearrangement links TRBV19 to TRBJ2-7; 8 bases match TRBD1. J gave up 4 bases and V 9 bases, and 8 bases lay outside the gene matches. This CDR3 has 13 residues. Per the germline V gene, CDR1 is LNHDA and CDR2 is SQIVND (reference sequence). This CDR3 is CASSRDRRYEQYF. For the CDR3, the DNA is TGTGCCAGCTCCCGGGACAGGAGATACGAGCAGTACTTC.

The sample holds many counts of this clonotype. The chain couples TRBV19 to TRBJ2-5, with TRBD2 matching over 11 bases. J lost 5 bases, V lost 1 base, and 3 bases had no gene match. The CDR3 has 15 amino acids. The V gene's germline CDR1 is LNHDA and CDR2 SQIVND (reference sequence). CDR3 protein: CASSIVTSGSETQYF. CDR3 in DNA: TGTGCCAGTAGTATAGTTACTAGCGGGAGTGAGACCCAGTACTTC.

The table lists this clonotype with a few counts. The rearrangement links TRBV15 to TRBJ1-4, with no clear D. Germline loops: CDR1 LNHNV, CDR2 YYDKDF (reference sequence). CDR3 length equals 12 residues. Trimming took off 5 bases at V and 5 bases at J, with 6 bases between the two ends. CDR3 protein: CATSQYNEKLFF. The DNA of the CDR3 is TGTGCCACCAGCCAGTACAATGAAAAACTGTTTTTT.

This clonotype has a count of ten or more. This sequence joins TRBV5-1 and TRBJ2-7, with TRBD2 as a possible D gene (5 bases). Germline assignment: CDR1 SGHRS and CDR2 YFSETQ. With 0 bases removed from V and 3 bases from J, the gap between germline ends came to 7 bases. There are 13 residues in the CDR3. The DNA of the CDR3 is TGCGCCAGCAGCTTGGACGGGAACTACGAGCAGTACTTC. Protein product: CASSLDGNYEQYF.

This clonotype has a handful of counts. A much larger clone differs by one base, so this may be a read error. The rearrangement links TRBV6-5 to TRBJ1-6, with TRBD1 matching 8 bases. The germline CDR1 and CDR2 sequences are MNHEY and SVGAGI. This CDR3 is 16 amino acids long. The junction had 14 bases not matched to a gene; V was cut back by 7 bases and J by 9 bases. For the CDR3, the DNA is TGTGCCAGCATTTCGCTCGGACAGGGTCCAAGTTCACCCCTCCACTTT. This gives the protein CASISLGQGPSSPLHF.

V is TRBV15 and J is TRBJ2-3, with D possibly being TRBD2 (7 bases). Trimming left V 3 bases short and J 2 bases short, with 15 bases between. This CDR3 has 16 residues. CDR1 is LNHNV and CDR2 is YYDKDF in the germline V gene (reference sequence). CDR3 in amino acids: CATSRRAGAYTDTQYF. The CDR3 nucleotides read TGTGCCACCAGCAGGAGGGCGGGGGCCTACACAGATACGCAGTATTTT.

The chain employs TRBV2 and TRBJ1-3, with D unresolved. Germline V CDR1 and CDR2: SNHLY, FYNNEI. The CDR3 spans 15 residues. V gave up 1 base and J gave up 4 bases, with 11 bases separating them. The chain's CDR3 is CASSEESLFGNTIYF. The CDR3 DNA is TGTGCCAGCAGTGAAGAAAGCCTCTTCGGAAACACCATATATTTT. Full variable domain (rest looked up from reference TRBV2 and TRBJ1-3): EPEVTQTPSHQVTQMGQEVILRCVPISNHLYFYWYRQILGQKVEFLVSFYNNEISEKSEIFDDQFSVERPDGSNFTLKIRSTKLEDSAMYFCASSEESLFGNTIYFGEGSWLTVV.

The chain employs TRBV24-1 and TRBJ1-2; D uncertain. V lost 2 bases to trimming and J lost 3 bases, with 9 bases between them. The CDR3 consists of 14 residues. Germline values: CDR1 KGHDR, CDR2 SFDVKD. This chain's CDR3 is CATSDYGLDYGYTF. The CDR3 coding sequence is TGTGCCACCAGTGATTATGGGCTTGACTATGGCTACACCTTC.

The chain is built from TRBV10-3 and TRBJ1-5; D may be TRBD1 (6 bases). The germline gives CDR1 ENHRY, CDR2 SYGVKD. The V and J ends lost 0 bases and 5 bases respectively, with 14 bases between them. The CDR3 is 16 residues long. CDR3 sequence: CAISESKTGSYQPQHF. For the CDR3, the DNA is TGTGCCATCAGTGAGTCGAAGACAGGTAGTTATCAGCCCCAGCATTTT.

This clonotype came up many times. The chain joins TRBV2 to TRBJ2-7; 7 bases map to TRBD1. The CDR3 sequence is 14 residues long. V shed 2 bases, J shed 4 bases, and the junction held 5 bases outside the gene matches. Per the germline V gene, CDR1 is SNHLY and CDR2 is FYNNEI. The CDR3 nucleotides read TGTGCCAGCAGTGAAAACAGGGGTGCGTACGAGCAGTACTTC. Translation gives CASSENRGAYEQYF.

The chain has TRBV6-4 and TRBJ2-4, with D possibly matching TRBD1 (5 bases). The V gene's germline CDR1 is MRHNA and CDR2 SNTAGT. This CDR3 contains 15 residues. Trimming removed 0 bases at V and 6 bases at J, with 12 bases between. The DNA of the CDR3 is TGTGCCAGCAGTGACTCGGCAGGGTCGGGAAACATTCAGTACTTC. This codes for CASSDSAGSGNIQYF.

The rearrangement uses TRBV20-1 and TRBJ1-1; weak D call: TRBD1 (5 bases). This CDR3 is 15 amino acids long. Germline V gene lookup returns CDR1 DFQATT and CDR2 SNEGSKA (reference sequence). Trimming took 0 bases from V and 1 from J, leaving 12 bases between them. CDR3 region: CSARDRRDPNTEAFF. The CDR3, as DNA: TGCAGTGCTAGAGACCGACGGGACCCGAACACTGAAGCTTTCTTT.

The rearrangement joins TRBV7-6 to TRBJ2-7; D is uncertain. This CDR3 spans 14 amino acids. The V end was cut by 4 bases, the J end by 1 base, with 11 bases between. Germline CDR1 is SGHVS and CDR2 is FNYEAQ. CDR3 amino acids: CASSSFRQSYEQYF. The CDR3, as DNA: TGTGCCAGCAGCTCCTTCCGGCAGTCCTACGAGCAGTACTTC. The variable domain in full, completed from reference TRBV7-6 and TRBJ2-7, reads GAGVSQSPRYKVTKRGQDVALRCDPISGHVSLYWYRQALGQGPEFLTYFNYEAQQDKSGLPNDRFSAERPEGSISTLTIQRTEQRDSAMYRCASSSFRQSYEQYFGPGTRLTVT.

This chain's CDR3 is CASSYPGQGNTEAFF. As DNA, the CDR3 is TGTGCCAGCAGTTACCCGGGACAGGGGAACACTGAAGCTTTCTTT. The rearrangement uses TRBV6-5 and TRBJ1-1, with 9 nucleotides matching TRBD1. The CDR3 sequence is 15 residues long. Trimming removed 2 bases from V and 1 base from J; junction bases left unmatched: 2. Germline CDR1 MNHEY, CDR2 SVGAGI.

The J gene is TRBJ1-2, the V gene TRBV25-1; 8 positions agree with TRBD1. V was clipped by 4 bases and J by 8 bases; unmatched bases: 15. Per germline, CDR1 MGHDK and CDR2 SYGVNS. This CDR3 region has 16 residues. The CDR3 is CASSVTGGDFVGGYTF. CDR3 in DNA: TGTGCCAGCAGTGTAACAGGGGGAGATTTCGTGGGCGGCTACACCTTC.

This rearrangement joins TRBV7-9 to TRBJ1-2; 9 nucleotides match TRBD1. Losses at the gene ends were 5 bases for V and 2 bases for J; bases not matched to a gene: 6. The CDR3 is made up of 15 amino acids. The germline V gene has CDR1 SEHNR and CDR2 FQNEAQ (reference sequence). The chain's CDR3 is CASSRLGQGNYGYTF. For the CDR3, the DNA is TGTGCCAGCAGCCGATTGGGACAGGGAAACTATGGCTACACCTTC.

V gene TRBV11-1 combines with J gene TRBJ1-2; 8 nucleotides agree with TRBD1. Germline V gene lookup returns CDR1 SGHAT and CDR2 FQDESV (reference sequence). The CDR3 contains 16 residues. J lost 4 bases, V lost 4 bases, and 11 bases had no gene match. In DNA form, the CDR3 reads TGTGCCAGCAGCTATAGGACAGGGATGGGTGGCTATGGCTACACCTTC. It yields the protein CASSYRTGMGGYGYTF.

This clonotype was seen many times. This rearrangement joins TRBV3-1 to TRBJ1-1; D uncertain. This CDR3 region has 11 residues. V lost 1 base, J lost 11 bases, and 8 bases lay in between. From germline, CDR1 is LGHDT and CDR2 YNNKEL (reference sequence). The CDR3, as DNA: TGTGCCAGCAGCCAAGCGGGTATGGCTTTCTTT. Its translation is CASSQAGMAFF.

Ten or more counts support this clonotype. The CDR3 sequence: CSADRYSTDTQYF. DNA for the CDR3: TGCAGCGCTGACAGGTATAGCACAGATACGCAGTATTTT. J is TRBJ2-3 and V is TRBV29-1; weak D call: TRBD1 (6 bases). The CDR3 contains 13 residues. V lost 7 bases and J lost 0, with 11 bases in between. The germline V gene encodes CDR1 SQVTM and CDR2 ANQGSEA.

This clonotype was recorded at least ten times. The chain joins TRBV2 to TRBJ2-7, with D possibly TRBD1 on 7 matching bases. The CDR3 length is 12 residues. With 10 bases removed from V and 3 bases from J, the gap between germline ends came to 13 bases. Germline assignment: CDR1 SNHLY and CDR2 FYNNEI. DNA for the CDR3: TGTGCCACTAGACAGGGAGGCTACGAGCAGTACTTC. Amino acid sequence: CATRQGGYEQYF.